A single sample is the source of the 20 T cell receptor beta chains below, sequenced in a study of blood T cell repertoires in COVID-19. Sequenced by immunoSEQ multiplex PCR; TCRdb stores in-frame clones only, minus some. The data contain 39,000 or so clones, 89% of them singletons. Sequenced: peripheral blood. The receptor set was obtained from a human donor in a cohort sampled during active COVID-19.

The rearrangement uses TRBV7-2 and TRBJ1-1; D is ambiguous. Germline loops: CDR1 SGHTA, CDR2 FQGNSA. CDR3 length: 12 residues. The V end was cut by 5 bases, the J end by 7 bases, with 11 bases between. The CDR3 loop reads CASSLSYGEAFF. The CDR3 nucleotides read TGTGCCAGCAGCCTCTCCTATGGTGAAGCTTTCTTT. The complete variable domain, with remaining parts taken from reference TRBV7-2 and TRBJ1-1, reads GAGVSQSPSNKVTEKGKDVELRCDPISGHTALYWYRQSLGQGLEFLIYFQGNSAPDKSGLPSDRFSAERTGGSVSTLTIQRTQQEDSAVYLCASSLSYGEAFFGQGTRLTVV.

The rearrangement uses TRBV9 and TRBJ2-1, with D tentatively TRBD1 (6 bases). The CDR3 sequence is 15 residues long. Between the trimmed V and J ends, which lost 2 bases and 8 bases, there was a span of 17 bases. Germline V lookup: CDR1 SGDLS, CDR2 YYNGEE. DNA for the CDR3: TGTGCCAGCAGCGTTCAGGGGTCCCCTCTCGATGAGCAGTTCTTC. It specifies CASSVQGSPLDEQFF.

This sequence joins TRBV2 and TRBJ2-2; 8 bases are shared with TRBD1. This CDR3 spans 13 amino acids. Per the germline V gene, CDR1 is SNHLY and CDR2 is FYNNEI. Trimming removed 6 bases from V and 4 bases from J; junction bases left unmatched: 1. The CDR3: CASRQGATGELFF. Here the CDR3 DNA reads TGTGCCAGCAGGCAGGGGGCCACCGGGGAGCTGTTTTTT.

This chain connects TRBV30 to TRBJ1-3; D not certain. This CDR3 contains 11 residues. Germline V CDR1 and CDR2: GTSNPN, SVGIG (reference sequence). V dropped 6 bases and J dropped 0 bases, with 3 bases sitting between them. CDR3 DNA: TGTGCCTGCAGCTCTGGAAACACCATATATTTT. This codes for CACSSGNTIYF.

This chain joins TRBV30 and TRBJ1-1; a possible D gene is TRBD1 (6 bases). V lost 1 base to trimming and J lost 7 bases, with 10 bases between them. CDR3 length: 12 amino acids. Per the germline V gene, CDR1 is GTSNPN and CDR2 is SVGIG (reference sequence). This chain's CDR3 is CAWSAGAGEAFF. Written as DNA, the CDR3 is TGTGCCTGGAGTGCAGGGGCCGGTGAAGCTTTCTTT.

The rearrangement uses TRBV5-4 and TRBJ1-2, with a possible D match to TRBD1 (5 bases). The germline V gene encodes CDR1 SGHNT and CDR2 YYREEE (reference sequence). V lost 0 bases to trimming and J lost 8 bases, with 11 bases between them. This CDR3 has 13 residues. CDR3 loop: CASSLVGARGYTF. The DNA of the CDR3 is TGTGCCAGCAGCTTGGTAGGGGCCAGAGGCTACACCTTC.

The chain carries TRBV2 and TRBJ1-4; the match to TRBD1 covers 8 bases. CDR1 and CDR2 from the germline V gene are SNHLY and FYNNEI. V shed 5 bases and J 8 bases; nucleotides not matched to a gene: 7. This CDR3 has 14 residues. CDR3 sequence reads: CASSSGGLREKLFF. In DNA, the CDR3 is TGTGCCAGCAGTTCAGGGGGCTTGCGGGAAAAACTGTTTTTT.

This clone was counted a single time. The CDR3 loop is CASSPYTDTQYF. The CDR3 nucleotides read TGCGCCAGCAGCCCCTACACAGATACGCAGTATTTT. The chain has TRBV4-1 and TRBJ2-3; D gene ambiguous. Trimming removed 4 bases at V and 2 bases at J, with 4 bases between. The CDR3 runs to 12 residues. Germline V gene lookup returns CDR1 MGHRA and CDR2 YSYEKL.

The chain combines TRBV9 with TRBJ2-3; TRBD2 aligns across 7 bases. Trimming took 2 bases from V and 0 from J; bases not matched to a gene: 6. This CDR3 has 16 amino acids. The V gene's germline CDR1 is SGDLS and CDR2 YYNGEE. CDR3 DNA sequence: TGTGCCAGCAGCGTCGGGACTACCTCTAGCACAGATACGCAGTATTTT. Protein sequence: CASSVGTTSSTDTQYF.

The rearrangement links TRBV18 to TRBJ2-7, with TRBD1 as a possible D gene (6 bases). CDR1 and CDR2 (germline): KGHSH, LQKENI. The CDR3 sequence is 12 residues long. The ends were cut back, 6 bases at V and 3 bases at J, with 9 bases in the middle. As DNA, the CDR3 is TGTGCCAGCTCCGTACAGGGCTACGAGCAGTACTTC. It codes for CASSVQGYEQYF. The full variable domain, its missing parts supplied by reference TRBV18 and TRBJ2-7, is NAGVMQNPRHLVRRRGQEARLRCSPMKGHSHVYWYRQLPEEGLKFMVYLQKENIIDESGMPKERFSAEFPKEGPSILRIQQVVRGDSAAYFCASSVQGYEQYFGPGTRLTVT.

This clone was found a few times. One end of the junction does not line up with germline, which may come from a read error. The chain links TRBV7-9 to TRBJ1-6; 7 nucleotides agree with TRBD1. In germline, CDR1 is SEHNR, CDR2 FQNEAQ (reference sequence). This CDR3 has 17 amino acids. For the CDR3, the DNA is TGTGCCAGCAGCTTATCGGGGATGACAGGGTATACTTCACCCCTCCACTTT. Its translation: CASSLSGMTGYTSPLHF.

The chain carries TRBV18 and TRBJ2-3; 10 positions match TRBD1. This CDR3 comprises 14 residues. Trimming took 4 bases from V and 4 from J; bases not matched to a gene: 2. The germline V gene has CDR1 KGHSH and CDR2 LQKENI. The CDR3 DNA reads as TGTGCCAGCTCACGGGACAGGGGCGCAGATACGCAGTATTTT. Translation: CASSRDRGADTQYF. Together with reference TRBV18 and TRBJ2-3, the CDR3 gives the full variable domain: NAGVMQNPRHLVRRRGQEARLRCSPMKGHSHVYWYRQLPEEGLKFMVYLQKENIIDESGMPKERFSAEFPKEGPSILRIQQVVRGDSAAYFCASSRDRGADTQYFGPGTRLTVL.

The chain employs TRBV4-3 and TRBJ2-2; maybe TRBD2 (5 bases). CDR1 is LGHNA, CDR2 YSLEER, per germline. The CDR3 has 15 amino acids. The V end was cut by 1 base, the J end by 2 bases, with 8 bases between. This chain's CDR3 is CASSQGTLNTGELFF. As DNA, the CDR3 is TGCGCCAGCAGCCAAGGGACTTTAAACACCGGGGAGCTGTTTTTT.

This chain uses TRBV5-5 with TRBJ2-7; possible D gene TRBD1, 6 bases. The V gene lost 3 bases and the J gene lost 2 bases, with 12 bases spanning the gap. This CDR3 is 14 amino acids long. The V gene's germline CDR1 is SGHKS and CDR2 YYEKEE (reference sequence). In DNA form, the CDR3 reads TGTGCCAGCAGCTGGTCAGGGGCCACCTACGAGCAGTACTTC. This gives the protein CASSWSGATYEQYF. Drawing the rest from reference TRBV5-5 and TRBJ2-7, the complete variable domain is DAGVTQSPTHLIKTRGQQVTLRCSPISGHKSVSWYQQVLGQGPQFIFQYYEKEERGRGNFPDRFSARQFPNYSSELNVNALLLGDSALYLCASSWSGATYEQYFGPGTRLTVT.

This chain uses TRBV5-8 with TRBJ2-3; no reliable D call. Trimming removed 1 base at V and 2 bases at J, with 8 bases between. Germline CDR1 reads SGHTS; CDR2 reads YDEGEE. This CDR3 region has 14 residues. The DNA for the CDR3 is TGTGCCAGCAGCTTGAGAGCCGCCACAGATACGCAGTATTTT. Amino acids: CASSLRAATDTQYF.

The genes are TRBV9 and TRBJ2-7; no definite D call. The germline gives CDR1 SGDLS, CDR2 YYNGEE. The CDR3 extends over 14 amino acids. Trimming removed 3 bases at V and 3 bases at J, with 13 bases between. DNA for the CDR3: TGTGCCAGCAGCGCCTCGGGTGATTTCTACGAGCAGTACTTC. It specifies CASSASGDFYEQYF.

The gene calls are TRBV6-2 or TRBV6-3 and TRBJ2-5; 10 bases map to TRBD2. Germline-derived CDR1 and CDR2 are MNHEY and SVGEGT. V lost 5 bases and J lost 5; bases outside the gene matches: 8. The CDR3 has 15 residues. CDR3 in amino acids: CASSPLLAGSETQYF. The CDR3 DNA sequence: TGTGCCAGCAGTCCCCTACTAGCGGGGTCGGAGACCCAGTACTTC.

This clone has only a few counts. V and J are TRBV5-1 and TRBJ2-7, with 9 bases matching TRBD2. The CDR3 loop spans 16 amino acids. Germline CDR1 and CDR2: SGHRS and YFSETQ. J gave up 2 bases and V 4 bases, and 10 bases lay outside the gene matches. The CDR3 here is CASSHLGLAGPYEQYF. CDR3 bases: TGCGCCAGCAGCCACCTGGGGCTAGCGGGACCCTACGAGCAGTACTTC. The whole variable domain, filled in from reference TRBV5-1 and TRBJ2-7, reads KAGVTQTPRYLIKTRGQQVTLSCSPISGHRSVSWYQQTPGQGLQFLFEYFSETQRNKGNFPGRFSGRQFSNSRSEMNVSTLELGDSALYLCASSHLGLAGPYEQYFGPGTRLTVT.

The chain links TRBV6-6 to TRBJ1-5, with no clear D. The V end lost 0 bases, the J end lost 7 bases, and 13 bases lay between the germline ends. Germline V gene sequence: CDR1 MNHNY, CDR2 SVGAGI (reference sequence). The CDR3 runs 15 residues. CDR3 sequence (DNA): TGTGCCAGCAGTTACTCGATGAACACAATGCAGCCCCAGCATTTT. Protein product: CASSYSMNTMQPQHF.

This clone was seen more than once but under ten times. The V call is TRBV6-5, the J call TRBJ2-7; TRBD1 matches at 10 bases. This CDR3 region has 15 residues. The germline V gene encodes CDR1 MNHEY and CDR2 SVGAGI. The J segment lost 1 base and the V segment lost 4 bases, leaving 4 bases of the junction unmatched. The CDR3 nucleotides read TGTGCCAGCAGTTTTCTGGGACAGGGGTCCTACGAGCAGTACTTC. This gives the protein CASSFLGQGSYEQYF.